This is a list of T cell receptor beta chains from one sample in a study of blood T cell repertoires in COVID-19. Libraries were prepared by immunoSEQ multiplex PCR; TCRdb keeps only in-frame clonotypes and omits some of them. The sample includes 85,000 to 95,000 clones, around 86% of them seen just once. Specimen: peripheral blood. The receptors come from a man in his sixties with COVID-19, enrolled during active disease. CDR3s include the opening cysteine and the closing phenylalanine or tryptophan. The D gene is left open where the match is weak. A clone size is listed for some rows: how often the clone was seen (once, few, many), or a class if it is expanded.

D | size | J | V | CDR3 | DNA
TRBD2 | - | TRBJ2-3 | TRBV4-2 | CASSQEWVPSGRATDTQYF | TGTGCCAGCAGCCAAGAGTGGGTCCCTAGCGGGAGGGCCACAGATACGCAGTATTTT
TRBD1 | - | TRBJ1-1 | TRBV18 | CASSLNFDRVNTEAFF | TGTGCCAGCTCACTTAATTTCGACAGGGTGAACACTGAAGCTTTCTTT
TRBD1 | - | TRBJ2-2 | TRBV30 | CAWSVRDRETGELFF | TGTGCCTGGAGTGTACGGGACAGGGAGACCGGGGAGCTGTTTTTT
- | - | TRBJ1-5 | TRBV4-3 | CASSREAGGNQPQHF | TGCGCCAGCAGCCGGGAGGCTGGGGGCAATCAGCCCCAGCATTTT
TRBD2 | many | TRBJ2-7 | TRBV27 | CASSPLQLAEGAYEQYF | TGTGCCAGCAGTCCACTCCAGCTAGCGGAAGGTGCCTACGAGCAGTACTTC
TRBD2 | - | TRBJ2-1 | TRBV19 | CASRNLAGGWNEQFF | TGTGCCAGTAGGAACTTAGCGGGAGGATGGAATGAGCAGTTCTTC
- | - | TRBJ1-1 | TRBV5-1 | CASSLTGNTEAFF | TGCGCCAGCAGCTTGACCGGTAACACTGAAGCTTTCTTT
TRBD2 | - | TRBJ2-1 | TRBV28 | CASSSGTSMGSEQFF | TGTGCCAGCAGTTCCGGGACTAGTATGGGGAGTGAGCAGTTCTTC
TRBD2 | - | TRBJ2-1 | TRBV4-3 | CASSQELAGGVNEQFF | TGCGCCAGCAGCCAAGAACTAGCGGGAGGTGTAAATGAGCAGTTCTTC
TRBD1 | - | TRBJ2-3 | TRBV24-1 | CATSDLSDGQGSTDTQYF | TGTGCCACCAGTGATTTGAGTGACGGACAGGGGTCCACAGATACGCAGTATTTT
TRBD2 | once | TRBJ2-1 | TRBV5-1 | CASSKNGGRTSGRIGEQFF | TGCGCCAGCAGCAAAAACGGGGGACGCACTAGCGGGAGGATCGGGGAGCAGTTCTTC
- | - | TRBJ2-7 | TRBV7-3 | CASSLSPSWSEAGEQYF | TGTGCCAGCAGCTTAAGCCCGTCTTGGAGTGAGGCTGGGGAGCAGTACTTC
TRBD2 | once | TRBJ2-1 | TRBV5-4 | CASSATSGHNEQFF | TGTGCCAGCAGCGCGACTAGCGGTCACAATGAGCAGTTCTTC